Ten or more counts support the clone carrying this T cell receptor (beta chain). Via MiXCR, TCRdb re-called the 5' RACE reads, giving one row per CDR3 protein. The sample has 200,000 to 300,000 distinct CDR3 sequences, more than 3.5% seen once. The data were obtained in a study of T cells after yellow fever vaccination. The CDR3 spans 16 residues. CDR1 is SGHAT, CDR2 FQNNGV, per germline. The V gene lost 4 bases and the J gene lost 0 bases, with 13 bases spanning the gap. The source was PBMCs, collected 15 days after the yellow fever booster vaccination. The V gene is TRBV11-2, the J gene TRBJ2-1, with D tentatively TRBD2 (6 bases). This sequence was found in a man aged 18 to 30 who received the YFV17D yellow fever vaccine. The CDR3 sequence is CASSSIGGSSYNEQFF. The DNA of the CDR3 is TGTGCCAGCAGCTCAATTGGGGGGAGCTCCTACAATGAGCAGTTCTTC.